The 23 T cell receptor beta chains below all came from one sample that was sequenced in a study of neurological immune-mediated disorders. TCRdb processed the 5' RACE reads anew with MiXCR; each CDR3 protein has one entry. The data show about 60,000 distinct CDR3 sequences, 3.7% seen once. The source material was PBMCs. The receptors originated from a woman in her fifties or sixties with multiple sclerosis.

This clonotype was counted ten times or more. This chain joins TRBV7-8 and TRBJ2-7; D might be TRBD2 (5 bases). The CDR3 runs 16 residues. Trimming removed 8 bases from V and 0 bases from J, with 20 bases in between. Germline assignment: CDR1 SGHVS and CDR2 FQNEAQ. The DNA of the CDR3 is TGTGCCAGCGGGCCCCGACGGGAATCGACCTCCTACGAGCAGTACTTC. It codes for CASGPRRESTSYEQYF. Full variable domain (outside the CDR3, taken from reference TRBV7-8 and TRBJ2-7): GAGVSQSPRYKVAKRGQDVALRCDPISGHVSLFWYQQALGQGPEFLTYFQNEAQLDKSGLPSDRFFAERPEGSVSTLKIQRTQQEDSAVYLCASGPRRESTSYEQYFGPGTRLTVT.

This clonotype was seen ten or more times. The CDR3 is CASSLAWTGELFF. The CDR3 DNA follows: TGTGCCAGCAGCTTAGCCTGGACCGGGGAGCTGTTTTTT. The chain links TRBV11-1 to TRBJ2-2; D gene unclear. CDR3 size: 13 residues. Germline CDR1 reads SGHAT; CDR2 reads FQDESV (reference sequence). Trimming removed 0 bases at V and 5 bases at J, with 4 bases between.

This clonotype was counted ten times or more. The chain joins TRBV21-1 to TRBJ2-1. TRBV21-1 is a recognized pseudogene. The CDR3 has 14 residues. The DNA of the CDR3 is TGTGCCAGCAGCAGGGGAAGAGAGTACAATGAGCAGTTCTTC. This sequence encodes CASSRGREYNEQFF.

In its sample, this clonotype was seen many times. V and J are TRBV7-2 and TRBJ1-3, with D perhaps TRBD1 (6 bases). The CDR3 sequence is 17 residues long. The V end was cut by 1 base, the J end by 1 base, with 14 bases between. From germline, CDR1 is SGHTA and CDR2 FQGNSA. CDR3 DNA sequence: TGTGCCAGCAGCTTAGTAGCAGGGGTTATGTCTGGAAACACCATATATTTT. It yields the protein CASSLVAGVMSGNTIYF.

CDR3 sequence: CASSWITGTKPNYGYTF. In nucleotides, the CDR3 is TGTGCCAGCAGTTGGATAACGGGGACAAAGCCTAACTATGGCTACACCTTC. The chain uses TRBV7-2 and TRBJ1-2, with D possibly TRBD1 on 6 matching bases. The CDR3 is made up of 17 amino acids. V lost 6 bases and J lost 0, with 20 bases in between. The germline CDR1 and CDR2 sequences are SGHTA and FQGNSA.

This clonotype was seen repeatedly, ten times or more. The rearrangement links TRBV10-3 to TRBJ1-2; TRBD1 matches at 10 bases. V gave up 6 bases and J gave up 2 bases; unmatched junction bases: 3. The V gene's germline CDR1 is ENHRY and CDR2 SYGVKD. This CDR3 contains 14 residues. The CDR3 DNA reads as TGTGCCATCAGCCCGGACAGGGGGAACTATGGCTACACCTTC. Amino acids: CAISPDRGNYGYTF.

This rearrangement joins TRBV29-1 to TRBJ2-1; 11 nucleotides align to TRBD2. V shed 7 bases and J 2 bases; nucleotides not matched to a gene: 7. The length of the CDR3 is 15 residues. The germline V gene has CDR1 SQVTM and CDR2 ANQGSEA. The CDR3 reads CSANIAGGTYNEQFF. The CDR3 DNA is TGCAGCGCTAATATAGCGGGAGGGACCTACAATGAGCAGTTCTTC.

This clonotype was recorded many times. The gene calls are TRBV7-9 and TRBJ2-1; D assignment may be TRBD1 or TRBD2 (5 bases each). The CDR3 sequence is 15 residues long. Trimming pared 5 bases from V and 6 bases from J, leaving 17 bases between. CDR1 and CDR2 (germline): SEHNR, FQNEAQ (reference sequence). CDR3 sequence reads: CASSPGTVFRNEQFF. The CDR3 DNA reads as TGTGCCAGCAGCCCCGGGACCGTTTTTCGCAATGAGCAGTTCTTC.

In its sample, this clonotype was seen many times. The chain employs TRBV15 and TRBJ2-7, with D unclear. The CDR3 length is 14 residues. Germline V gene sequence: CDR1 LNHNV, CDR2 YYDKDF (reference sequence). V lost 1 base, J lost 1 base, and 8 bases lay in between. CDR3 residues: CATSRGAGSYEQYF. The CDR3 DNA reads TGTGCCACCAGCAGAGGGGCAGGTTCCTACGAGCAGTACTTC. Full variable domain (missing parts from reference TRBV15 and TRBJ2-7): DAMVIQNPRYQVTQFGKPVTLSCSQTLNHNVMYWYQQKSSQAPKLLFHYYDKDFNNEADTPDNFQSRRPNTSFCFLDIRSPGLGDTAMYLCATSRGAGSYEQYFGPGTRLTVT.

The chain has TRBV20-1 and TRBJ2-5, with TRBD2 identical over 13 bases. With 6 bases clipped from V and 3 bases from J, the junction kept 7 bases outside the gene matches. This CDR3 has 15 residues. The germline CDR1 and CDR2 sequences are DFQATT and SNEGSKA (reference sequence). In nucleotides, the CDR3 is TGCAGTGCAGGACTAGCGGGAGTGCGGAAAGAGACCCAGTACTTC. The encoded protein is CSAGLAGVRKETQYF.

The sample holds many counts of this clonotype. Here the CDR3 reads CSASLRAGDTQYF. CDR3 in DNA: TGCAGTGCTTCTCTGCGGGCCGGGGATACGCAGTATTTT. The chain couples TRBV20-1 to TRBJ2-3; D possibly corresponds to TRBD2 (5 bases). V was cut by 5 bases and J by 6 bases, with 15 bases left in between. In germline, CDR1 is DFQATT, CDR2 SNEGSKA (reference sequence). The CDR3 has 13 residues.

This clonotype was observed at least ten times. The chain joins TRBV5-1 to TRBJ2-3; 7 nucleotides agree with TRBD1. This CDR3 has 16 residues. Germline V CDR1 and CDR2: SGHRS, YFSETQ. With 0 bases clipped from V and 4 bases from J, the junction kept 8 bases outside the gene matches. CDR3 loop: CASSLGNTGTADTQYF. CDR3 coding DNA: TGCGCCAGCAGCTTGGGGAATACAGGGACAGCAGATACGCAGTATTTT.

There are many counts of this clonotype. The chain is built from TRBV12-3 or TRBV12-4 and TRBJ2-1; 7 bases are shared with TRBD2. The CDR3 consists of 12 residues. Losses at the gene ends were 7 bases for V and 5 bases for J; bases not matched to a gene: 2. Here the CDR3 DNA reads TGTGCCAGCAACGGGGGGAACAATGAGCAGTTCTTC. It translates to CASNGGNNEQFF.

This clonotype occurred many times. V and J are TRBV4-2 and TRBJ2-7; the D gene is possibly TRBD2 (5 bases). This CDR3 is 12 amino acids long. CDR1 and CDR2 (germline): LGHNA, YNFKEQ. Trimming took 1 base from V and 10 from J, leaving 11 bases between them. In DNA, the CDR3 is TGTGCCAGCAGCCAAGTGGCGGGTTTCCAGTACTTC. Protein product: CASSQVAGFQYF.

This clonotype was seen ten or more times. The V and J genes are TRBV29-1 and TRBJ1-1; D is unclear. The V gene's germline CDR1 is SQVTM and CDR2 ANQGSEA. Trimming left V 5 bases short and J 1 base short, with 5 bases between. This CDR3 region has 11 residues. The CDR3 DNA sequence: TGCAGCGTTACACAGAACACTGAAGCTTTCTTT. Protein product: CSVTQNTEAFF.

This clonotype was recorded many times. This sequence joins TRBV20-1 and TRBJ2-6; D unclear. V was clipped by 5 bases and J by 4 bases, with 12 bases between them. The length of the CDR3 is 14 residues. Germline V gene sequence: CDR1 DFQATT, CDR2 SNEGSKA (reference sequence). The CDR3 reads CSARPPLGANVLTF. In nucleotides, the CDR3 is TGCAGTGCTCGACCCCCCCTCGGGGCCAACGTCCTGACTTTC.

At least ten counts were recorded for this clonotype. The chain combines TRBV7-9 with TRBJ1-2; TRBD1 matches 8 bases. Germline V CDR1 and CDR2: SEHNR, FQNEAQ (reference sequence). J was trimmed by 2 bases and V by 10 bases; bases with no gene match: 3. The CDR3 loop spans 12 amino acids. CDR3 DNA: TGTGCCACCGGGGACAGGAACTATGGCTACACCTTC. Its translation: CATGDRNYGYTF.

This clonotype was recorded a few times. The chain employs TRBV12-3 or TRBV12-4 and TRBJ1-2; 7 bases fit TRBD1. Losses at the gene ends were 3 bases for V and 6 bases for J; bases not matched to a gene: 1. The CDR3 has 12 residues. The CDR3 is CASSFRGNGYTF. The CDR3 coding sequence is TGTGCCAGCAGTTTCAGGGGGAATGGCTACACCTTC.

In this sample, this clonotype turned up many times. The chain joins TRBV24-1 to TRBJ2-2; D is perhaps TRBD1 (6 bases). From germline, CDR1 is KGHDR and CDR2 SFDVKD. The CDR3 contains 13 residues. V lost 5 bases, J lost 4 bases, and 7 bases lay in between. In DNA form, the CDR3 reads TGTGCCACCAGTGGCAGGGGCACCGGGGAGCTGTTTTTT. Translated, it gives CATSGRGTGELFF.

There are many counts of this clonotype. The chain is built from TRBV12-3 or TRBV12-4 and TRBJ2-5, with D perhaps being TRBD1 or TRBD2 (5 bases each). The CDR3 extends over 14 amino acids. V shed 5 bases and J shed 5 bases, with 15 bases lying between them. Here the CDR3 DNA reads TGTGCCAGCAGTCCTACCGGGGCCTTCGAGACCCAGTACTTC. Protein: CASSPTGAFETQYF.

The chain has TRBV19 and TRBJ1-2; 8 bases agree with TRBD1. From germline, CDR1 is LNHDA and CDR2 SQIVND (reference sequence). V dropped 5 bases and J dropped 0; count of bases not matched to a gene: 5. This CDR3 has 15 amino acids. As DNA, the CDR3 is TGTGCCAGTAGTCCCGGGACAGGAGCTAACTATGGCTACACCTTC. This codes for CASSPGTGANYGYTF.

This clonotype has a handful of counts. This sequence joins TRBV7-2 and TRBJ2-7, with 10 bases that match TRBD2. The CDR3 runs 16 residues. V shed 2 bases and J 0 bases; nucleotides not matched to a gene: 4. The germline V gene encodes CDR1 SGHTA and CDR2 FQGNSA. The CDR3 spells CASSLQSGRASYEQYF. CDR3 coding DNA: TGTGCCAGCAGCTTACAAAGCGGGAGGGCCTCCTACGAGCAGTACTTC. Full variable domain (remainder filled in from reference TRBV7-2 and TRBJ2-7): GAGVSQSPSNKVTEKGKDVELRCDPISGHTALYWYRQSLGQGLEFLIYFQGNSAPDKSGLPSDRFSAERTGGSVSTLTIQRTQQEDSAVYLCASSLQSGRASYEQYFGPGTRLTVT.

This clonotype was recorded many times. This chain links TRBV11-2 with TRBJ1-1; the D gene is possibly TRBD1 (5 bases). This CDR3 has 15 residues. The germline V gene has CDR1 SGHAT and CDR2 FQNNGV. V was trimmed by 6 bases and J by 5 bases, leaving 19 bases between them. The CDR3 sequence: CASRLYRVAGTEAFF. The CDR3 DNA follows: TGTGCCAGCAGGCTTTACCGGGTCGCAGGGACTGAAGCTTTCTTT.